This T cell receptor beta chain derives from a study of identical twins. TCRdb re-called the 5' RACE reads through MiXCR, storing one row per CDR3 protein. The table includes approximately 700,000 distinct CDR3 sequences, 18% detected once. The CDR3 sequence is 14 residues long. Germline CDR1 and CDR2: SGDLS and YYNGEE. After removal of 3 bases from V and 2 bases from J, the junction contained 3 bases not matched to a gene. This clonotype occurred a few times. Separately, the same data were catalogued under a study of T cells expressing NK-cell markers. As that report states: Sorted CD3+CD56-NKG2C+, CD3+CD56+NKG2C+ and CD3+CD56+NKG2C- T cells supplied the TCR beta repertoires. An anti-gamma-delta TCR antibody restricted sorting to alpha-beta TCR T cells in several experiments.

Sequences were obtained from PBMCs. The TCR sequence derives from a woman under 30 in good health. The chain recombines TRBV9 with TRBJ2-7; 9 positions agree with TRBD1. The CDR3 DNA reads as TGTGCCAGCAGCGAAAGGGACAGGGCCTACGAGCAGTACTTC. As protein: CASSERDRAYEQYF.